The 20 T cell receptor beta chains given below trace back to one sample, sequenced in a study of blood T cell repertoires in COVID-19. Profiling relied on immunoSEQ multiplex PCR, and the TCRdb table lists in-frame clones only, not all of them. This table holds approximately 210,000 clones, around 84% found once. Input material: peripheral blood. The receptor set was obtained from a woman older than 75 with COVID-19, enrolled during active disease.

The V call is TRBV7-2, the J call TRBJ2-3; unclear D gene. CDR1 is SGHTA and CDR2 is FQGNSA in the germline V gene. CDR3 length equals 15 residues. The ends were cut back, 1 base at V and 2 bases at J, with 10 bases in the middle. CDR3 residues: CASSLVARNTDTQYF. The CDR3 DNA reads TGTGCCAGCAGCTTAGTAGCCAGAAACACAGATACGCAGTATTTT.

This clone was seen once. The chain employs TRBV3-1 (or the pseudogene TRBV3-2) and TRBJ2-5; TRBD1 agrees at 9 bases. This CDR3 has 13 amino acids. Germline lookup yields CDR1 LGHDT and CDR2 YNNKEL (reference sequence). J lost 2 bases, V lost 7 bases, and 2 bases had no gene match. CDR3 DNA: TGTGCCAGCAAGGGACAGGGACAAGAGACCCAGTACTTC. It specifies CASKGQGQETQYF.

The DNA for the CDR3 is TGTGCCAGTACTCTAGCGGGGGGGCTTTTGACCCAGTACTTC. Its translation: CASTLAGGLLTQYF. The gene calls are TRBV2 and TRBJ2-5; 12 nucleotides align to TRBD2. The CDR3 totals 14 residues. The V and J ends lost 9 bases and 7 bases, in that order; junction bases with no gene match: 9. From germline, CDR1 is SNHLY and CDR2 FYNNEI.

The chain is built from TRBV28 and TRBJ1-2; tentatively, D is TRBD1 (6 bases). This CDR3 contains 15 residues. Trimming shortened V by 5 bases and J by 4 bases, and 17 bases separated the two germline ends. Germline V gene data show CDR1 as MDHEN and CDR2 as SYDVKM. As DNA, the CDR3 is TGTGCCAGCAGTGCCGGGCTTAAAGGGGGCTATGGCTACACCTTC. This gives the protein CASSAGLKGGYGYTF.

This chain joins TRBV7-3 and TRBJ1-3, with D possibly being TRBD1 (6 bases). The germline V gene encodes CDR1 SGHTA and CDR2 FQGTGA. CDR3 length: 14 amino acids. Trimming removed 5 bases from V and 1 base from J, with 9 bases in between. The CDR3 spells CASSPQGSGNTIYF. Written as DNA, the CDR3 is TGTGCCAGCAGCCCGCAGGGGTCTGGAAACACCATATATTTT. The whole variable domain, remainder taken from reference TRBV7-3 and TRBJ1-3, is GAGVSQTPSNKVTEKGKYVELRCDPISGHTALYWYRQSLGQGPEFLIYFQGTGAADDSGLPNDRFFAVRPEGSVSTLKIQRTERGDSAVYLCASSPQGSGNTIYFGEGSWLTVV.

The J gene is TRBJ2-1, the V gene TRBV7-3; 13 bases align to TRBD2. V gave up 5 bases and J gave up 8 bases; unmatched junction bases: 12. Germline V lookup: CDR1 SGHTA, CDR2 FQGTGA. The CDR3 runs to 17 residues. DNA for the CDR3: TGTGCCAGCAGCCCCCGACTAGCGGGGGGCCGGAATGATGAGCAGTTCTTC. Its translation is CASSPRLAGGRNDEQFF.

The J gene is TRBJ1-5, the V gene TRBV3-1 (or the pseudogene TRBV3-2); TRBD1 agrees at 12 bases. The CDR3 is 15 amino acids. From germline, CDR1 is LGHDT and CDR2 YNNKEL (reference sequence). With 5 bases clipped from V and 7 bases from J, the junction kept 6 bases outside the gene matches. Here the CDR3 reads CASSAGQGAWQPQHF. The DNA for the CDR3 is TGTGCCAGCAGCGCGGGACAGGGGGCGTGGCAGCCCCAGCATTTT.

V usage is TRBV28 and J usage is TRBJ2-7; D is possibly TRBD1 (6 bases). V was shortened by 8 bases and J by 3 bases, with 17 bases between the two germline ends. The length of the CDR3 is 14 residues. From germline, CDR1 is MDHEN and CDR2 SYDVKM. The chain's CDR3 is CASPGPEGDYEQYF. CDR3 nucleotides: TGTGCCAGCCCCGGTCCAGAGGGGGACTACGAGCAGTACTTC.

The CDR3 nucleotides read TGTGCCAGCTCACGGGGACAGCAAGAGACCCAGTACTTC. It codes for CASSRGQQETQYF. This chain links TRBV18 with TRBJ2-5; 7 nucleotides agree with TRBD1. The ends lost 4 bases at V and 2 bases at J; junction bases unmatched: 1. This CDR3 comprises 13 residues. CDR1 is KGHSH, CDR2 LQKENI, per germline.

CDR3 DNA: TGTGCCAGCAGAGCGGGACAGGGGGCATCCACCTTC. It encodes CASRAGQGASTF. V is TRBV6-5 and J is TRBJ1-2, with TRBD1 matching 12 bases. The J segment lost 13 bases and the V segment lost 6 bases, leaving 6 bases of the junction unmatched. This CDR3 spans 12 amino acids. Germline lookup yields CDR1 MNHEY and CDR2 SVGAGI.

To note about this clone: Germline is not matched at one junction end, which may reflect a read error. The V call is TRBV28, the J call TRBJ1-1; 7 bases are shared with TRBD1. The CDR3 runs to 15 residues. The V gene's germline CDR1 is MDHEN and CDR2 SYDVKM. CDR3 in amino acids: CASSLGPGGNAEAFF. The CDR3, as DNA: TGTGCCAGCAGTTTGGGTCCAGGGGGGAACGCTGAAGCTTTCTTT.

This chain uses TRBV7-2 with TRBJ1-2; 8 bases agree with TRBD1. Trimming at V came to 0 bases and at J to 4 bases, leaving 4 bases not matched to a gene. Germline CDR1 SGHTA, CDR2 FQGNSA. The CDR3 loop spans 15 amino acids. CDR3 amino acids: CASSLAWTGTYGYTF. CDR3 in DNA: TGTGCCAGCAGCTTAGCGTGGACAGGGACCTATGGCTACACCTTC.

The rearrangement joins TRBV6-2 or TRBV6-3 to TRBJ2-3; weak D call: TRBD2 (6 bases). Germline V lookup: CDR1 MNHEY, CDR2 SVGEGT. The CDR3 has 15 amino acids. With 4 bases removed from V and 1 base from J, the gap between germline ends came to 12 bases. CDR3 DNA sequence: TGTGCCAGCAGTTCGACGGGGGTACGCACAGATACGCAGTATTTT. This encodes CASSSTGVRTDTQYF.

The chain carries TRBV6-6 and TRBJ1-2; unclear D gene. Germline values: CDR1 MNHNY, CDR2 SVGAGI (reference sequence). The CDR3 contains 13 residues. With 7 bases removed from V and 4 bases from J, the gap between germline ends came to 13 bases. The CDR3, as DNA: TGTGCCAGCACCCTAGGTCCGCTCTATGGCTACACCTTC. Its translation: CASTLGPLYGYTF.

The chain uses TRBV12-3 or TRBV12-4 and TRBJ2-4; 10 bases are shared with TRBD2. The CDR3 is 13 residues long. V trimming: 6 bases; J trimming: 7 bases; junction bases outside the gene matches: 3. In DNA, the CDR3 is TGTGCCAGCAGCAGCGGGGGGGTGAACATTCAGTACTTC. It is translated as CASSSGGVNIQYF.

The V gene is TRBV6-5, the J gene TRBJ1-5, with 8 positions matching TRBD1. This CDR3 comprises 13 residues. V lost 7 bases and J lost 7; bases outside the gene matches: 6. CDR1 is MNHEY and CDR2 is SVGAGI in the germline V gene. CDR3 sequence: CASTGQGGQPQHF. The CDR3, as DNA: TGTGCCAGCACTGGACAGGGAGGACAGCCCCAGCATTTT.

The CDR3 protein is CASSTDRENYGYTF. CDR3 DNA sequence: TGCGCCAGCAGCACCGACAGGGAGAACTATGGCTACACCTTC. This rearrangement joins TRBV5-1 to TRBJ1-2; TRBD1 agrees at 7 bases. The germline V gene has CDR1 SGHRS and CDR2 YFSETQ. The CDR3 has 14 residues. V trimming: 4 bases; J trimming: 2 bases; junction bases outside the gene matches: 5.

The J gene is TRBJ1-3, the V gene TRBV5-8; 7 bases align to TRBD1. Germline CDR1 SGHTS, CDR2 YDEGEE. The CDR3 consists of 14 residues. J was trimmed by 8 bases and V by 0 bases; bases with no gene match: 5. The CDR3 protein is CASSLGDSRDTIYF. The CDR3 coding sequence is TGTGCCAGCAGCTTGGGGGACAGTCGAGACACCATATATTTT.

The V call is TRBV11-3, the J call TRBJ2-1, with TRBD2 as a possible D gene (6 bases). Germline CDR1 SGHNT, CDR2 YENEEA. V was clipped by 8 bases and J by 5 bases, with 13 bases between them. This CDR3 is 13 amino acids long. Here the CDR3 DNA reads TGTGCCAGCGGACTACAGCCTCACAATGAGCAGTTCTTC. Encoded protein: CASGLQPHNEQFF.

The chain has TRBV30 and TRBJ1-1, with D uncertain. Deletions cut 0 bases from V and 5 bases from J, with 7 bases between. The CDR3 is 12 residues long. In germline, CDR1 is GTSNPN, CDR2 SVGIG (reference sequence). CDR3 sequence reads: CAWSVSGTEAFF. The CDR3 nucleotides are TGTGCCTGGAGTGTATCCGGGACTGAAGCTTTCTTT.